These T cell receptor beta chains were read from a single sample in a study of blood T cell repertoires in COVID-19. Profiling relied on immunoSEQ multiplex PCR, and the TCRdb table lists in-frame clones only, not all of them. The sample lists some 150,000 clones; around 84% were seen once. Sequencing input: peripheral blood. These receptors all come from a human donor with acute or convalescent COVID-19. The donor label of this sample is uncertain. Each CDR3 is given without its conserved first and last residue.

v_gene	j_gene	CDR3aa
TRBV5-4	TRBJ2-1	ASSLKGERAYNEQF
TRBV19	TRBJ2-1	ASSIGRAYNEQF
TRBV6-5	TRBJ2-1	ASRLQGAEDEQF
TRBV5-1	TRBJ2-3	ASNGQVTSTDTQY
TRBV14	TRBJ2-2	ASSLQGVTGELF
TRBV7-3	TRBJ2-3	ASSEDRGPSPDTQY
TRBV5-6	TRBJ1-5	ASSPGGTGREPQH
TRBV4-3	TRBJ2-1	ASSQAVGVSRF
TRBV4-1	TRBJ1-5	ASSQGQGVNQPQH
TRBV24-1	TRBJ2-6	ATSVGTGTSGANVLT
TRBV5-1	TRBJ2-1	ASSTSADNEQF
TRBV4-3	TRBJ2-1	ASSQGLAGGEQF
TRBV18	TRBJ2-1	ASSPPSAGGPSEQF
TRBV19	TRBJ1-5	ASSTDRGVNQPQH
TRBV6-4	TRBJ2-1	ASSDSGTSGRGEQF
TRBV7-3	TRBJ2-5	ASSLRGRAVETQY
TRBV28	TRBJ1-1	ASRKNLRGITEAF
TRBV2	TRBJ2-5	ASSLNPGQVVETQY
TRBV4-2	TRBJ1-2	ASSQELLANYGYT
TRBV7-8	TRBJ1-5	ASSLAPGNQPQH
TRBV4-3	TRBJ1-6	ASSLGQGATFSYSPLH
TRBV18	TRBJ1-1	ASSLYQIGTGNTEAF
TRBV4-1	TRBJ1-2	ASSHNGDRAFNYGYT
TRBV6-2/TRBV6-3	TRBJ1-5	ASSYLANQPQH